This TCR beta chain derives from a study of technical replicates of blood from a few donors. Assay: immunoSEQ multiplex PCR; the TCRdb copy retains only in-frame clones and omits some. The repertoire holds about 89,000 clones, with roughly 93% as singletons. The CDR3 extends over 12 amino acids. The V gene's germline CDR1 is MGHDK and CDR2 SYGVNS. Trimming cost V 1 base and J 9 bases, with 7 bases left between them. The sequenced material came from T cells isolated from PBMCs. The source is a human donor in good health. This sequence joins TRBV25-1 and TRBJ2-1, with D maybe TRBD2 (6 bases). The CDR3 here is CASSEFGGEQFF. The CDR3 region has the DNA TGTGCCAGCAGTGAATTCGGGGGTGAGCAGTTCTTC. The full variable domain, completed using reference TRBV25-1 and TRBJ2-1, is EADIYQTPRYLVIGTGKKITLECSQTMGHDKMYWYQQDPGMELHLIHYSYGVNSTEKGDLSSESTVSRIRTEHFPLTLESARPSHTSQYLCASSEFGGEQFFGPGTRLTVL.